The clone carrying this T cell receptor beta chain was picked up a small number of times. All recovered Cohort 3 donors got two negative PCRs, got clearance, or saw symptom resolution. Per the original methods: For nucleated cells, counts were estimated from reference gene primer amplification. Repertoires were generated with immunoSEQ multiplex PCR, while TCRdb's copy carries only in-frame clones and drops some. V and J calls and clone size are as listed in that table; D and trimming were resolved from the DNA. The data contain 160,000 or so clones, less than 90% of them singletons. The sample originates from a study of blood T cell repertoires in COVID-19. Across the whole study: The United States, Italy and Spain supplied acute and convalescent COVID-19 samples. PBMCs, B-cell-depleted T cells, or T cells were the source of the cDNA or gDNA that made up the material.

Trimming cost V 3 bases and J 6 bases, with 12 bases left between them. CDR1 SGHRS and CDR2 YFSETQ come from the germline V gene. The CDR3 has 13 residues. V and J are TRBV5-1 and TRBJ1-1, with TRBD1 as a possible D gene (6 bases). Sequencing was done on a sample of PBMCs or T cells enriched from blood (not recorded which). The TCR sequence derives from a woman between 50 and 59 years old who had recovered from COVID-19. The CDR3 loop is CASSWTQGAEAFF. In DNA, the CDR3 is TGCGCCAGCAGCTGGACACAGGGTGCTGAAGCTTTCTTT.